The entry below describes one TCR beta chain. This clonotype was observed many times. The specificity of this receptor is unknown. The input lacks base qualities; no much larger clone sits a single base away. The entry originates in a study of T cells in Graves' hyperthyroidism and ophthalmopathy (dated by TCRdb to about 2019). With respect to the entire study: Peripheral blood samples were taken at initial diagnosis, before any treatment was given. To identify distinguishing TCR V-J signatures, a discovery cohort of 90 to 100 patients was used, comprising 43 with Graves' ophthalmopathy and some 60 with stable Graves' hyperthyroidism. Whether ophthalmopathy could be predicted prospectively was tested in an independent validation cohort made up of under 20 hyperthyroidism patients plus 17 patients who later progressed to ophthalmopathy. For training and testing, the approximately 97 patients in the discovery cohort were randomly divided in a 7:3 ratio. In more than 5 Graves' hyperthyroidism patients, the study also compared T-cell repertoires from thyroid tissue with T-cell repertoires from blood. After blood sampling, hyperthyroidism patients were treated with methimazole at a starting dose of 30 mg daily, and ophthalmopathy patients were treated with high-dose intravenous methylprednisolone. The paper describes TCR Vbeta CDR3 sequencing of some 130 peripheral blood samples, made up of 43 ophthalmopathy patients, 70 to 75 hyperthyroidism patients and some 17 progressor patients. What the work shows at the level of the full study, not this receptor alone: A model built on a 13 V-J signature distinguished ophthalmopathy from stable hyperthyroidism, reaching around 90% sensitivity and about 81% specificity in cross-validation and 80%/75% in testing. Most expanded thyroid clonotypes (frequency above 0.001) were also detected in blood, a finding suggesting that blood repertoires may reflect thyroid immune responses. No statistical method was used to set the sample size in advance, and investigators knew the group allocation. In validation, the model predicted progression to ophthalmopathy with roughly 66% sensitivity and 72% to 85% specificity, a median of roughly seven months before onset.

The TCR beta CDR3 regions were amplified from RNA transcripts. A first-round RT-PCR of the TCR CDR3 used the HTBI primer set with the Qiagen OneStep RT-PCR kit. Libraries were constructed in a second round of multiplex PCR, after which size selection and purification were performed. Sequencing of the libraries was done on an Illumina HiSeq2000 using paired-end 100 bp reads. The source study handled its data this way. SOAPnuke was used to process the raw data, with reads discarded if the reads contained adapters or uncalled bases, had a mean Phred below 15, or lacked an exact constant-primer or identifier match. COPE v1.2.5 was used to merge high-quality paired reads, and clonotypes were defined as unique nucleotide sequences. Clonotypes were aligned to IMGT TRBV, TRBD and TRBJ reference segments using MiTCR v1.1. The analysis was restricted to V-J combinations with a frequency above 0.0001, which together covered roughly 99% of the repertoires. The TCS score was defined as F50 (clonal expansion) divided by E x V (chaos), with BLOSUM62-based TCRdist calculated between CDR3 peptides within each V-J. Welch's t-statistics and random forest reduced 500 to 550 V-J features to 13, which were used in a naive Bayes classifier (R e1071). Using fastp trimming at Q25 and MiXCR clonotype assembly, TCRdb reanalyzed the public sequencing data and kept in-frame beta chains. Each CDR3 protein gets just one entry, which takes the most common genes and DNA from the rows behind it. Here the V and J calls rest on TCRdb's processing, not on the authors' analysis. The sample table records 300,000 to 400,000 distinct CDR3 sequences; roughly 15% of these occur just once. The top ten clonotypes cover around a fifth of the sample.

CDR1 SNHLY and CDR2 FYNNEI were looked up in the germline V gene. The CDR3, from cysteine to phenylalanine, totals 12 residues. Only the CDR3 portion is preserved as DNA: 36 bases, with reading frame beginning at the first base. From V the trimming removes 11 bases and from J it removes 6 bases, while the gene matches leave 10 bases of the junction unaccounted for. Ophthalmopathy patients had moderately to severely active disease, with a Clinical Activity Score of 3 or more, a NOSPECS grade of 4 or more, and a disease duration of less than 3 months. Any patient with an uncontrolled infection, another autoimmune disease, pregnancy or lactation was excluded. Diagnoses relied on clinical symptoms, serum thyroxine and TRAb, thyroid ultrasound and orbital computed tomography. PBMCs were isolated from about 9.1 ml of fresh peripheral blood by Ficoll-Paque density gradient centrifugation. Trizol reagent was used to extract total RNA, and RNA quality was then checked on an Agilent 2100 Bioanalyzer.

The TCR sequence derives from a woman aged 25 to 39 with Graves' ophthalmopathy. Input material: blood. Rearrangement joined TRBV2 to TRBJ2-7, and 7 bases in between align with TRBD1. The CDR3 here reads CAGHRGMGEQYF. The DNA sequence follows: TGTGCCGGGCACAGGGGTATGGGCGAGCAGTACTTC.